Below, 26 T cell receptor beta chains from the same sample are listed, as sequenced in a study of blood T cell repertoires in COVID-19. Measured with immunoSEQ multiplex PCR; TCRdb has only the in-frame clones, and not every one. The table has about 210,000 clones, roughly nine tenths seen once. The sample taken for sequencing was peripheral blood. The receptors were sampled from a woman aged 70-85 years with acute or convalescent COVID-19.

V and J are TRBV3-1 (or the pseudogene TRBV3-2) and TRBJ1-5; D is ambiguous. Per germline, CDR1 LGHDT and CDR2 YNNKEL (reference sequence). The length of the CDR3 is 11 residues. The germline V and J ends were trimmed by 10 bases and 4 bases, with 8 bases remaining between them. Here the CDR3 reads CATPRNQPQHF. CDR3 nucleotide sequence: TGTGCCACCCCCAGGAATCAGCCCCAGCATTTT.

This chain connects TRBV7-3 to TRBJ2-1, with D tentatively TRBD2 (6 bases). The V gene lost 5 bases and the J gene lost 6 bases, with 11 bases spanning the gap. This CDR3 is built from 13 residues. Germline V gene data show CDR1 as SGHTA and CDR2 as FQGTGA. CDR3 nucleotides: TGTGCCAGCAGCATGACTAGATCCAATGAGCAGTTCTTC. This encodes CASSMTRSNEQFF.

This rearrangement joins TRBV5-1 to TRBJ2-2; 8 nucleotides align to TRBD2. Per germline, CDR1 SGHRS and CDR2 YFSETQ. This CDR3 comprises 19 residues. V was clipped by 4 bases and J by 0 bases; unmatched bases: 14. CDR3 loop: CASSTGLATRRTNTGELFF. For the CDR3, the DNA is TGCGCCAGCAGCACCGGACTAGCAACTAGGAGAACGAACACCGGGGAGCTGTTTTTT.

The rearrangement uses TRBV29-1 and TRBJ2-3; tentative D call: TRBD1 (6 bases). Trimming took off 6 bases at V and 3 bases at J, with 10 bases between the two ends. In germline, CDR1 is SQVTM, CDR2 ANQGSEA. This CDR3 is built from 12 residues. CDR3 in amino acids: CSVRTVTDTQYF. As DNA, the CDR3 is TGCAGCGTGAGGACAGTGACAGATACGCAGTATTTT.

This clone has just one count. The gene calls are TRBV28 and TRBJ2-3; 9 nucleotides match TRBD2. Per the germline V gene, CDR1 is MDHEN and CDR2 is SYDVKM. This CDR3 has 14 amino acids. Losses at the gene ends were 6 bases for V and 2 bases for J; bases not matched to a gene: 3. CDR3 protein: CASSSGRSTDTQYF. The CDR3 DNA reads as TGTGCCAGCAGCAGCGGGAGGTCCACAGATACGCAGTATTTT. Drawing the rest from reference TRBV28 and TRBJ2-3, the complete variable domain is DVKVTQSSRYLVKRTGEKVFLECVQDMDHENMFWYRQDPGLGLRLIYFSYDVKMKEKGDIPEGYSVSREKKERFSLILESASTNQTSMYLCASSSGRSTDTQYFGPGTRLTVL.

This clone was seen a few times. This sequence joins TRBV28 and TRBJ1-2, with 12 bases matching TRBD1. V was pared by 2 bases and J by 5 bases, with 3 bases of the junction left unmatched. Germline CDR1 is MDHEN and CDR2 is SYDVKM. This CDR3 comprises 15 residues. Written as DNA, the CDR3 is TGTGCCAGCAGTTTAGGGACAGGGGGCAGGTATGGCTACACCTTC. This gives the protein CASSLGTGGRYGYTF.

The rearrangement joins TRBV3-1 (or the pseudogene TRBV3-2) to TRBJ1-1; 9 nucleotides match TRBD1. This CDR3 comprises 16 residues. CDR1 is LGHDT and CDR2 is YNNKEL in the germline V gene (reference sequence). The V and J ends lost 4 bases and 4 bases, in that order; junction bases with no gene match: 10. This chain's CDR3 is CASSPRGTGGLTEAFF. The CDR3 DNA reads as TGTGCCAGCAGCCCAAGAGGAACAGGGGGCCTCACTGAAGCTTTCTTT.

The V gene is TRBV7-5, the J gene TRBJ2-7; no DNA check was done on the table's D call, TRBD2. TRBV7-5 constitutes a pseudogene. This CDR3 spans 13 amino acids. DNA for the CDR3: TGTGTCAGGCGCCCGGGGGGGGAGCGCGAGCAGTACTTC. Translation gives CVRRPGGEREQYF.

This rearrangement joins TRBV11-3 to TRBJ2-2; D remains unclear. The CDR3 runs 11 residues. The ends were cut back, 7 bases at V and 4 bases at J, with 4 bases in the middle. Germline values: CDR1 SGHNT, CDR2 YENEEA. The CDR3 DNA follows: TGTGCCAGCACTATCACCGGGGAGCTGTTTTTT. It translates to CASTITGELFF.

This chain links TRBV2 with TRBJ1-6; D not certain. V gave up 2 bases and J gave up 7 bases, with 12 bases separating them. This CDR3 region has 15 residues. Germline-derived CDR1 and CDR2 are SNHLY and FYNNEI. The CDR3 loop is CASSEQSLGNSPLHF. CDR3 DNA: TGTGCCAGCAGTGAACAGTCCCTTGGCAATTCACCCCTCCACTTT.

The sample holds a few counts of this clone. The chain's CDR3 is CASSDGPYEQYF. CDR3 sequence (DNA): TGCGCCAGCAGTGACGGTCCCTACGAGCAGTACTTC. The genes are TRBV10-2 and TRBJ2-7; no firm D call. V was cut by 3 bases and J by 2 bases, with 5 bases left in between. This CDR3 is 12 amino acids long. The germline CDR1 and CDR2 sequences are WSHSY and SAAADI.

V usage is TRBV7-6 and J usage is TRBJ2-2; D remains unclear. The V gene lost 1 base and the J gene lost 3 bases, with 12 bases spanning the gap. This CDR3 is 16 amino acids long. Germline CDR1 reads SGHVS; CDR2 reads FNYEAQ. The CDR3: CASSLGSKWYTGELFF. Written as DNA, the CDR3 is TGTGCCAGCAGCTTAGGATCTAAGTGGTACACCGGGGAGCTGTTTTTT.

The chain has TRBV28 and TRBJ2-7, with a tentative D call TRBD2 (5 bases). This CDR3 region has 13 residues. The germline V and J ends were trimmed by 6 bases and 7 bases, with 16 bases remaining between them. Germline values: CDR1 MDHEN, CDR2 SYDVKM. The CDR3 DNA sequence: TGTGCCAGCAGCCGTACCCCTACGGGAGAGCAGTACTTC. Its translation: CASSRTPTGEQYF.

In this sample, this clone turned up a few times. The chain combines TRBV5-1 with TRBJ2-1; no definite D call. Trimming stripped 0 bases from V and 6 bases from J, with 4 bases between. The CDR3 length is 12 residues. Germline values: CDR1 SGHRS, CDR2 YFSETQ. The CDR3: CASSLGANEQFF. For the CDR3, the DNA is TGCGCCAGCAGCTTGGGAGCCAATGAGCAGTTCTTC.

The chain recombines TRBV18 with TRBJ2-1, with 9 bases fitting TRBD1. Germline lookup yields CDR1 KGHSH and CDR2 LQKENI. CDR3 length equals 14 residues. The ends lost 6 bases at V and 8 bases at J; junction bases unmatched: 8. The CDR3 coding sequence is TGTGCCAGCTCTCAACAGGGGGCGTTGGATGAGCAGTTCTTC. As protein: CASSQQGALDEQFF.

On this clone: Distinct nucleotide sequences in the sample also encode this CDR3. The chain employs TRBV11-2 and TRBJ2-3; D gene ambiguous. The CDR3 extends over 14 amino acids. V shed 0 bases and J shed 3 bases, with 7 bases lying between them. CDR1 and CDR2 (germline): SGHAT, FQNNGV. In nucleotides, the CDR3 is TGTGCCAGCAGCTTAGATCGAGGAACAGATACGCAGTATTTT. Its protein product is CASSLDRGTDTQYF.

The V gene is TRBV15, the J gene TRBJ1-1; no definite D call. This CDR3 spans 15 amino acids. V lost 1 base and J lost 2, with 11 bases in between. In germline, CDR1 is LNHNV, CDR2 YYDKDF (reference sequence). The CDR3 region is CATSRVTGINTEAFF. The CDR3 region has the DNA TGTGCCACCAGCAGAGTCACGGGGATTAACACTGAAGCTTTCTTT.

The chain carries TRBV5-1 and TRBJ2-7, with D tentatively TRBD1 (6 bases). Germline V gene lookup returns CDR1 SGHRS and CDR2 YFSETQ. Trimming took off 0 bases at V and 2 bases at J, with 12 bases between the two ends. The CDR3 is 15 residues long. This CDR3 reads CASSLAGVPTYEQYF. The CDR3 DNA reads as TGCGCCAGCAGCTTGGCAGGGGTTCCCACCTACGAGCAGTACTTC.

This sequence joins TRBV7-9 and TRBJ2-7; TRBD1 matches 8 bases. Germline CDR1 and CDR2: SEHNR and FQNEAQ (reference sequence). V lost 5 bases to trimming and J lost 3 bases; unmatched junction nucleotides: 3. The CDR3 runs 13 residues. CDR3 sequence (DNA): TGTGCCAGCAGCAAGGGACAGGTCTACGAGCAGTACTTC. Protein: CASSKGQVYEQYF.

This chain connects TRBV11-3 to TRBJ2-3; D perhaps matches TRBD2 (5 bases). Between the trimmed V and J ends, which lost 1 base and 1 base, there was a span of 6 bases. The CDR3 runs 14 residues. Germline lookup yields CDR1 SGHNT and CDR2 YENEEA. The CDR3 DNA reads TGTGCCAGCAGCTTAGGGGGAGGCACAGATACGCAGTATTTT. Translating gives CASSLGGGTDTQYF.

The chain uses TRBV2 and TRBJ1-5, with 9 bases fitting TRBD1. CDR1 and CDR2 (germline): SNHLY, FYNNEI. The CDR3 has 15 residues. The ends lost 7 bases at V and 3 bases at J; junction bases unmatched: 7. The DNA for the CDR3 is TGTGCCAGCACTAGACAGGGGGTTCCCAATCAGCCCCAGCATTTT. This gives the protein CASTRQGVPNQPQHF.

CDR3 sequence: CASSEGGTSGTLSYEQYF. The CDR3 nucleotides read TGTGCCAGCAGTGAAGGAGGGACTAGCGGGACCCTCTCATACGAGCAGTACTTC. The chain has TRBV25-1 and TRBJ2-7; 13 nucleotides line up with TRBD2. The CDR3 contains 18 residues. Per germline, CDR1 MGHDK and CDR2 SYGVNS. J gave up 4 bases and V 2 bases, and 11 bases lay outside the gene matches.

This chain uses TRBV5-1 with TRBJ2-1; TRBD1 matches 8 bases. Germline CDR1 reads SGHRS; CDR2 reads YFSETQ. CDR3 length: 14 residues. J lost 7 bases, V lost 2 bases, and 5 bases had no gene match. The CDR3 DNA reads TGCGCCAGCAGCTTTGGCGGGACAGGAAATGAGCAGTTCTTC. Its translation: CASSFGGTGNEQFF.

The CDR3 DNA reads as TGTGCCAGCAGCCCGGTTTTTGGTGGTGAGCAGTTCTTC. Translating it yields CASSPVFGGEQFF. The gene calls are TRBV11-3 and TRBJ2-1; D call uncertain. CDR3 size: 13 residues. Trimming took off 5 bases at V and 9 bases at J, with 14 bases between the two ends. The V gene's germline CDR1 is SGHNT and CDR2 YENEEA.

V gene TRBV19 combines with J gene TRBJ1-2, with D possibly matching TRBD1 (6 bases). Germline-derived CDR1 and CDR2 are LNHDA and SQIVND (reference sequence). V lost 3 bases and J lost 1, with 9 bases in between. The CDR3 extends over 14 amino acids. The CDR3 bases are TGTGCCAGTAGTATGACAGGAGTTAACTATGGCTACACCTTC. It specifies CASSMTGVNYGYTF.

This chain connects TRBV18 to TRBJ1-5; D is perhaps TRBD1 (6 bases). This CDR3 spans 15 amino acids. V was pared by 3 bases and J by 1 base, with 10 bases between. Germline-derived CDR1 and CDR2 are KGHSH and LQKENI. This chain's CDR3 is CASSPYRDSNQPQHF. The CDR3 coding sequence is TGTGCCAGCTCACCGTACAGGGACAGCAATCAGCCCCAGCATTTT.